The clone carrying this T cell receptor (beta chain) was counted many times. Its antigen is not identified. The sequence runs out 3 residues before the end of the CDR3; the remainder is reconstructed from the germline J gene. Blood samples were heparinized, roughly 5 to 9 ml per donor. The entry originates in a study of T cell clonality in common variable immunodeficiency. Study-wide results and caveats: Reportedly, TCR beta sequences from common variable immunodeficiency showed fewer deletions and N-nucleotide insertions.

CDR3 length: 12 amino acids. Germline CDR1 is SEHNR and CDR2 is FQNEAQ (reference sequence). V was pared by 9 bases and J by 7 bases, with 8 bases of the junction left unmatched. Measured with immunoSEQ multiplex PCR; TCRdb has only the in-frame clones, and not every one. The data show around 60,000 clones, with none appearing a single time. The sequence came from a person aged 18 to 70 in good health. Specimen: peripheral blood mononuclear cells. V and J are TRBV7-9 and TRBJ1-2; 7 bases match TRBD1. The covered CDR3 bases are TGTGCCAGTTCGGGACAGCAAAGTGGC. It encodes CASSGQQSG. The whole CDR3 reads CASSGQQSGYTF.